The clone carrying this TCR beta chain was recorded a few times. The antigen is undetermined. MiXCR, run by TCRdb on the 5' RACE reads, gives a single entry per CDR3 protein. This table has about 750,000 distinct CDR3 sequences, around 20% appearing once. The source of the sample is a study of CD8 T cells in ankylosing spondylitis. Study results and caveats: Matched ankylosing spondylitis synovial fluid reportedly contained a significantly enriched population of disease-linked clones. Ankylosing spondylitis blood appeared to carry a characteristic TCR beta motif of several highly homologous variants.

Germline-derived CDR1 and CDR2 are MNHEY and SVGAGI. This CDR3 has 15 amino acids. V lost 3 bases, J lost 6 bases, and 8 bases stayed unmatched. This sequence was found in a male donor with ankylosing spondylitis. Sequencing was done on a sample of blood, either unsorted or a sorted T cell fraction (not recorded which). This chain uses TRBV6-5 with TRBJ1-5, with TRBD1 matching 7 bases. The chain's CDR3 is CASSYTEGAGQPQHF. The CDR3 DNA follows: TGTGCCAGCAGTTATACCGAGGGGGCCGGTCAGCCCCAGCATTTT.